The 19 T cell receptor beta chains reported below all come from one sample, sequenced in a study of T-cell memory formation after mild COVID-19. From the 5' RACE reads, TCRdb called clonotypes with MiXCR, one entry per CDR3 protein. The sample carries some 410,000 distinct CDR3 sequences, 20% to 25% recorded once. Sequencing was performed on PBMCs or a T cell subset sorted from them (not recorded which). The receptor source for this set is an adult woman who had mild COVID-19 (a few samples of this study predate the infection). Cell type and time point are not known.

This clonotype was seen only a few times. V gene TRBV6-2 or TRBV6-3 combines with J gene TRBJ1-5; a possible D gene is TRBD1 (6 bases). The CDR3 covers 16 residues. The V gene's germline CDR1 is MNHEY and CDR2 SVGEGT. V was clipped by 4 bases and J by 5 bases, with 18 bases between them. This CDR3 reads CASSFPGANLHQPQHF. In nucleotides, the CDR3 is TGTGCCAGCAGTTTTCCAGGGGCGAACCTTCATCAGCCCCAGCATTTT.

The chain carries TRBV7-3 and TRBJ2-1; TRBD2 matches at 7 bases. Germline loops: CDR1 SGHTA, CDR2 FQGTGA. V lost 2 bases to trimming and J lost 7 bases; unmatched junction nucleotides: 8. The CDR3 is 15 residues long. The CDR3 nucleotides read TGTGCCAGCAGCTTACAGGCGGGAGTTCGGAATGAGCAGTTCTTC. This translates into CASSLQAGVRNEQFF. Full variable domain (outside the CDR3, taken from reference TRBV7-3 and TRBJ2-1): GAGVSQTPSNKVTEKGKYVELRCDPISGHTALYWYRQSLGQGPEFLIYFQGTGAADDSGLPNDRFFAVRPEGSVSTLKIQRTERGDSAVYLCASSLQAGVRNEQFFGPGTRLTVL.

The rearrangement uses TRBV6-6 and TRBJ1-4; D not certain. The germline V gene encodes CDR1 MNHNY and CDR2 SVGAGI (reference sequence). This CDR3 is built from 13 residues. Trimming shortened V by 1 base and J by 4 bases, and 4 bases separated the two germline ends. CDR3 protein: CASSYLGNEKLFF. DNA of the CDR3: TGTGCCAGCAGTTACTTGGGTAATGAAAAACTGTTTTTT.

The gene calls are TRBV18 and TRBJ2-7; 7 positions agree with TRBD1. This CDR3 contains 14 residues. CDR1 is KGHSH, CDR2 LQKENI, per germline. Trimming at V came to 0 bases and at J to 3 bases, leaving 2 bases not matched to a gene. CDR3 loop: CASSPPQGDYEQYF. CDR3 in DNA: TGTGCCAGCTCACCACCGCAGGGGGACTACGAGCAGTACTTC.

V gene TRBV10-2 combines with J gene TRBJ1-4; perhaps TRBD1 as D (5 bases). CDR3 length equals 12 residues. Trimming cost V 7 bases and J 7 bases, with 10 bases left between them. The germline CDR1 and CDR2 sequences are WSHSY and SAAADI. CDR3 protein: CASTSGGEKLFF. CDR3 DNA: TGCGCCAGCACATCCGGGGGTGAAAAACTGTTTTTT.

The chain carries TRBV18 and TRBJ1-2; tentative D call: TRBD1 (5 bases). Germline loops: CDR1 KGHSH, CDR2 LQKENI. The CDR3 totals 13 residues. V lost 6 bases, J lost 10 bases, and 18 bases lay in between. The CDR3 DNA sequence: TGTGCCAGCTCCCCCGGACATGGGAGGGACTACACCTTC. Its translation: CASSPGHGRDYTF.

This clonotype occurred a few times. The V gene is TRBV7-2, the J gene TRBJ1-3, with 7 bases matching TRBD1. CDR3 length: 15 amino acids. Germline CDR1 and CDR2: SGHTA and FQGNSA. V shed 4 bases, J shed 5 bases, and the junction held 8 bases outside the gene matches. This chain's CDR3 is CASSSEDRIRNTIYF. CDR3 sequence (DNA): TGTGCCAGCAGCTCTGAGGACAGGATCAGAAACACCATATATTTT.

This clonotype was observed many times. The CDR3 is CASSIYYEQYF. In DNA, the CDR3 is TGTGCCAGCAGTATCTACTACGAGCAGTACTTC. V usage is TRBV25-1 and J usage is TRBJ2-7; no clear D gene. The CDR3 totals 11 residues. CDR1 and CDR2 from the germline V gene are MGHDK and SYGVNS. V was trimmed by 5 bases and J by 3 bases, leaving 5 bases between them.

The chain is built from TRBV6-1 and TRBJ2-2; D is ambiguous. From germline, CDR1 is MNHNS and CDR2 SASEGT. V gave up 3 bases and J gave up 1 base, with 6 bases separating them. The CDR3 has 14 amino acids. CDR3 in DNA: TGTGCCAGCAGTGAGGTTTGGAACACCGGGGAGCTGTTTTTT. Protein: CASSEVWNTGELFF.

CDR3 protein: CASGYIAGNTGELFF. The CDR3 nucleotides are TGTGCCAGCGGATATATAGCGGGGAACACCGGGGAGCTGTTTTTT. J is TRBJ2-2 and V is TRBV7-9; the match to TRBD2 covers 7 bases. The length of the CDR3 is 15 residues. V gave up 8 bases and J gave up 1 base; unmatched junction bases: 7. Germline-derived CDR1 and CDR2 are SEHNR and FQNEAQ (reference sequence).

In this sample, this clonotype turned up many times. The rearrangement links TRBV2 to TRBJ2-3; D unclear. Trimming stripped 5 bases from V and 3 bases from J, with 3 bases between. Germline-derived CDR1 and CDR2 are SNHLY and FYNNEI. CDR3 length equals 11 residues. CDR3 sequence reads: CASSTTDTQYF. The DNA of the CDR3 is TGTGCCAGCAGTACAACAGATACGCAGTATTTT.

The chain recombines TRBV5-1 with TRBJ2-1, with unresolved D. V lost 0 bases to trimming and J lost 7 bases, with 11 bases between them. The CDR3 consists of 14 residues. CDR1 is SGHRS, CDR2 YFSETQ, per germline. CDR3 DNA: TGCGCCAGCAGCTTGGAAGCCTTGCCGAATGAGCAGTTCTTC. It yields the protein CASSLEALPNEQFF. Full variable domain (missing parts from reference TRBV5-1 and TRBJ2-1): KAGVTQTPRYLIKTRGQQVTLSCSPISGHRSVSWYQQTPGQGLQFLFEYFSETQRNKGNFPGRFSGRQFSNSRSEMNVSTLELGDSALYLCASSLEALPNEQFFGPGTRLTVL.

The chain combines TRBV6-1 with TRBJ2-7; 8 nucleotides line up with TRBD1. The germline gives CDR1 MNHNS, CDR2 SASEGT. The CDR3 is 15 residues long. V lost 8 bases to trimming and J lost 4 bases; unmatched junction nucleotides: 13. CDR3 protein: CASLAGTGVNYEQYF. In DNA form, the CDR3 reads TGTGCCAGCCTAGCCGGGACAGGCGTCAATTACGAGCAGTACTTC.

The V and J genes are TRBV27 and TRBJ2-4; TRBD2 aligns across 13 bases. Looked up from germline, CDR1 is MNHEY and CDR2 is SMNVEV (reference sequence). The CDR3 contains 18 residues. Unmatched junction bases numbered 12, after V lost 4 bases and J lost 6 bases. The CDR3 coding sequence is TGTGCCAGCAGTTGGCGGAGGACTAGCGGGGGCAACGCAAACATTCAGTACTTC. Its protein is CASSWRRTSGGNANIQYF.

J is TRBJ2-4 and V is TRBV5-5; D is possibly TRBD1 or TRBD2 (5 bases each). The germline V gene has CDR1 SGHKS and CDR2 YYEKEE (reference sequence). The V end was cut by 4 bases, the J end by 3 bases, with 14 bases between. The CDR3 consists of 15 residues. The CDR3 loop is CASSPGTRGKNIQYF. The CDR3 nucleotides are TGTGCCAGCAGCCCCGGGACCCGGGGCAAAAACATTCAGTACTTC.

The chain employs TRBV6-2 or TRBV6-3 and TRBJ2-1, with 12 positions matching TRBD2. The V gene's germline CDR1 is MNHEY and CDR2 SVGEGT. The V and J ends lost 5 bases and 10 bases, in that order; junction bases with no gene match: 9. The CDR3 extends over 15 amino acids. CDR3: CASSTGSSGRAEQFF. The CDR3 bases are TGTGCCAGCAGTACCGGATCTAGCGGGAGGGCGGAGCAGTTCTTC.

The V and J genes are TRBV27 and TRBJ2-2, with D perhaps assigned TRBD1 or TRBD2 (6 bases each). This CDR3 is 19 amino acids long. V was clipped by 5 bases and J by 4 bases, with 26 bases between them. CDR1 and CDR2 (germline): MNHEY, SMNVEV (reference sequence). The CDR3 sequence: CASSAARDWGQAGTGELFF. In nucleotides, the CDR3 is TGTGCCAGCAGTGCCGCCCGGGACTGGGGGCAAGCGGGCACCGGGGAGCTGTTTTTT.

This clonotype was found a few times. The CDR3 sequence is CASSLGLVEQYF. The CDR3 DNA sequence: TGTGCCAGCAGCTTAGGGTTAGTTGAGCAGTACTTC. The V and J genes are TRBV7-2 and TRBJ2-7; unclear D gene. Germline-derived CDR1 and CDR2 are SGHTA and FQGNSA. Trimming cost V 1 base and J 7 bases, with 8 bases left between them. The CDR3 is 12 residues long.

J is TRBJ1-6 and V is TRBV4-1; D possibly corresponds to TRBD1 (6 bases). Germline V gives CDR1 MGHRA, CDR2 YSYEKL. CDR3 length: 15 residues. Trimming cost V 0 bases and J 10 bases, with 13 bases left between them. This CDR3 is CASSQDYRGRSPLHF. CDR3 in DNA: TGCGCCAGCAGCCAAGACTACCGGGGGCGATCACCCCTCCACTTT.